Below, 15 T cell receptor beta chains from the same sample are listed, as sequenced in a study of T-cell reconstitution after alpha-beta-depleted transplantation in children. As it was prepared, the TCRbeta library received unique molecular identifiers. TCRdb reprocessed the PCR reads with MiXCR, giving one entry per CDR3 protein. The sample contains 500,000 to 600,000 distinct CDR3 sequences, around 20% of which appear only once. The sample was PBMCs from the stem cell graft donor, taken from the stem cell graft. The receptors here all came from a human donor who donated a stem cell graft to a child with acute lymphoblastic leukemia.

The CDR3 DNA reads as TGTGCCAGCGTGCTTTCGAGGGTAGGACGAGTGGAGACCCAGTACTTC. Translation: CASVLSRVGRVETQYF. The V gene is TRBV12-3 or TRBV12-4, the J gene TRBJ2-5, with a weak D call TRBD2 (5 bases). There are 16 residues in the CDR3. V gave up 8 bases and J gave up 5 bases, with 24 bases separating them.

The V call is TRBV28, the J call TRBJ2-5; no firm D call. The V gene lost 2 bases and the J gene lost 3 bases, with 10 bases spanning the gap. Germline CDR1 is MDHEN and CDR2 is SYDVKM. CDR3 length equals 14 residues. CDR3 protein: CASSLTTRKETQYF. The CDR3 DNA is TGTGCCAGCAGTTTAACAACAAGGAAAGAGACCCAGTACTTC. The variable domain in full, with the rest retrieved from reference TRBV28 and TRBJ2-5, is DVKVTQSSRYLVKRTGEKVFLECVQDMDHENMFWYRQDPGLGLRLIYFSYDVKMKEKGDIPEGYSVSREKKERFSLILESASTNQTSMYLCASSLTTRKETQYFGPGTRLLVL.

In this sample, this clonotype turned up a few times. This chain joins TRBV27 and TRBJ1-2, with no clear D. This CDR3 is 13 amino acids long. The germline CDR1 and CDR2 sequences are MNHEY and SMNVEV (reference sequence). Trimming cost V 3 bases and J 1 base, with 6 bases left between them. The CDR3 loop is CASSFSNNYGYTF. CDR3 DNA: TGTGCCAGCAGTTTCAGCAATAACTATGGCTACACCTTC.

This clonotype was picked up a small number of times. V and J are TRBV29-1 and TRBJ2-1; D is perhaps TRBD1 or TRBD2 (6 bases each). Between the trimmed V and J ends, which lost 7 bases and 9 bases, there was a span of 16 bases. The CDR3 runs 12 residues. In germline, CDR1 is SQVTM, CDR2 ANQGSEA. For the CDR3, the DNA is TGCAGCGCCGTGGGGGCCGGGGGTGAGCAGTTCTTC. Translated: CSAVGAGGEQFF.

This clonotype was observed many times. Sequence at one end of the junction differs from germline and may be a read error. The rearrangement joins TRBV18 to TRBJ2-7, with D unresolved. Germline V gives CDR1 KGHSH, CDR2 LQKENI. This CDR3 comprises 12 residues. CDR3 in DNA: TGCGCCAGCAGCCCGGACCGCTACGAGCAGTACTTC. This sequence encodes CASSPDRYEQYF.

This clonotype came up a few times. This sequence joins TRBV24-1 and TRBJ2-1; 11 bases fit TRBD2. The CDR3 contains 15 residues. V lost 3 bases and J lost 8; bases outside the gene matches: 5. Looked up from germline, CDR1 is KGHDR and CDR2 is SFDVKD. The CDR3: CATSDASGRWDEQFF. CDR3 nucleotides: TGTGCCACCAGTGATGCTAGCGGGAGGTGGGATGAGCAGTTCTTC.

The chain links TRBV27 to TRBJ2-7; D gene uncertain. Germline lookup yields CDR1 MNHEY and CDR2 SMNVEV (reference sequence). This CDR3 comprises 13 residues. V lost 10 bases and J 4 bases, leaving 17 bases between the germline ends. As DNA, the CDR3 is TGTGCCACCAGCTATGAGGTCGGGTACGAGCAGTACTTC. Protein: CATSYEVGYEQYF.

This clonotype was recorded once. J is TRBJ2-5 and V is TRBV21-1; whether TRBD1, the table's D call, matches the DNA was not checked. TRBV21-1 counts as a pseudogene. The CDR3 loop spans 15 amino acids. The CDR3 DNA is TGTGCCAGCAGCAATAGAGGGGCCGTAGAGGAGACCCAGTACTTC. Translating it yields CASSNRGAVEETQYF.

A remark on this clonotype: Compared with germline, one end of the junction differs, possibly owing to a read error. V usage is TRBV5-1 and J usage is TRBJ2-5; 8 nucleotides agree with TRBD2. This CDR3 contains 18 residues. CDR1 is SGHRS, CDR2 YFSETQ, per germline. CDR3 DNA: TGCGCCGGCAGCTTGTTCCTAAGCGGGAGTGGGTTTAAAGAGACCCAGTACTTC. It codes for CAGSLFLSGSGFKETQYF.

This clonotype was counted between two and nine times. V gene TRBV29-1 combines with J gene TRBJ1-1; no firm D call. Trimming removed 4 bases at V and 1 base at J, with 7 bases between. Germline assignment: CDR1 SQVTM and CDR2 ANQGSEA. This CDR3 comprises 12 residues. In nucleotides, the CDR3 is TGCAGCGTTGGAGCGGGGAACACTGAAGCTTTCTTT. Residues: CSVGAGNTEAFF. The full variable domain, completed using reference TRBV29-1 and TRBJ1-1, is SAVISQKPSRDICQRGTSLTIQCQVDSQVTMMFWYRQQPGQSLTLIATANQGSEATYESGFVIDKFPISRPNLTFSTLTVSNMSPEDSSIYLCSVGAGNTEAFFGQGTRLTVV.

There are a few counts of this clonotype. The chain uses TRBV5-1 and TRBJ2-2; tentatively, D is TRBD1 or TRBD2 (6 bases each). The V gene lost 2 bases and the J gene lost 3 bases, with 8 bases spanning the gap. Germline loops: CDR1 SGHRS, CDR2 YFSETQ. This CDR3 comprises 14 residues. CDR3 bases: TGCGCCAGCAGCTTAGGGGGGCACACCGGGGAGCTGTTTTTT. It codes for CASSLGGHTGELFF. The variable domain in full, completed from reference TRBV5-1 and TRBJ2-2, reads KAGVTQTPRYLIKTRGQQVTLSCSPISGHRSVSWYQQTPGQGLQFLFEYFSETQRNKGNFPGRFSGRQFSNSRSEMNVSTLELGDSALYLCASSLGGHTGELFFGEGSRLTVL.

This clonotype was seen only a few times. The V and J genes are TRBV5-1 and TRBJ2-1, with 11 nucleotides matching TRBD2. The CDR3 extends over 14 amino acids. Germline assignment: CDR1 SGHRS and CDR2 YFSETQ. Germline trimming cut 4 bases from V and 7 bases from J; bases unmatched to any gene: 4. The CDR3 here is CASSISGRANEQFF. The CDR3 bases are TGCGCCAGCAGCATTAGCGGGAGGGCAAATGAGCAGTTCTTC.

This chain joins TRBV27 and TRBJ2-3, with D possibly being TRBD1 (6 bases). In germline, CDR1 is MNHEY, CDR2 SMNVEV (reference sequence). V was cut by 1 base and J by 0 bases, with 29 bases left in between. This CDR3 has 22 residues. This chain's CDR3 is CASSLYRPIQVAGAYSTDTQYF. The CDR3 DNA is TGTGCCAGCAGTTTATACCGACCGATACAAGTGGCAGGGGCCTATAGCACAGATACGCAGTATTTT.

The CDR3 spells CSASTPGRYYEQYF. The CDR3 DNA follows: TGCAGTGCCTCAACCCCGGGCAGATACTACGAGCAGTACTTC. This chain connects TRBV20-1 to TRBJ2-7; D call uncertain. Germline V gene lookup returns CDR1 DFQATT and CDR2 SNEGSKA (reference sequence). The CDR3 spans 14 residues. Trimming took 6 bases from V and 3 from J, leaving 18 bases between them.

The chain couples TRBV27 to TRBJ2-1, with D perhaps TRBD1 or TRBD2 (6 bases each). The CDR3 contains 15 residues. Trimming took 3 bases from V and 9 from J, leaving 18 bases between them. Germline lookup yields CDR1 MNHEY and CDR2 SMNVEV (reference sequence). The CDR3 sequence is CASSLFGGRDSEQFF. CDR3 nucleotides: TGTGCCAGCAGTTTGTTTGGGGGGCGAGACAGTGAGCAGTTCTTC.